The present T cell receptor (beta chain) was sequenced within a study of type 1 regulatory T cells. Across the whole study: This in vitro CD4 product, T-allo10, is enriched for Tr1 cells and alloantigen-specific.

This clonotype was seen more than once but under ten times. Its antigen is not known. This CDR3 is missing its conserved last phenylalanine or tryptophan, likely due to a read error. General observations from the study: Compared with non-type 1 regulatory T cells, type 1 regulatory T cells showed a more restricted TCR repertoire.

MiXCR was run by TCRdb on the reads, yielding one entry per CDR3 protein. The profile shows roughly 40,000 distinct CDR3 sequences, over 9% of them singletons. Between the trimmed V and J ends, which lost 7 bases and 8 bases, there was a span of 20 bases. The CDR3 contains 14 residues. CDR1 MNHNY and CDR2 SVGAGI come from the germline V gene (reference sequence). The sample comprised cultured non-Tr1 T cells, either the whole culture or a sorted T cell fraction (not recorded which). The TCR was taken from a human donor in good health. The gene calls are TRBV6-6 and TRBJ1-2; D remains unclear. CDR3 nucleotide sequence: TGTGCCAGCAAGGTTGGGTCCGGCGGGCAAGGCTACACCTCC. It specifies CASKVGSGGQGYTS.